The 30 T cell receptor beta chains reported below all come from one sample, sequenced in a study of blood T cell repertoires in COVID-19. Some clones are missing from TCRdb's copy, which holds only in-frame ones; the method was immunoSEQ multiplex PCR. Of approximately 300,000 clones detected, 89% appear once; the ten largest clones hold about 6%. Sequencing was performed on peripheral blood. Receptor source: a man younger than 35 who had recovered from COVID-19.

The CDR3 DNA follows: TGTGCCAGCAGCCTGAGCAGGGTTGGAAACACCATATATTTT. This translates into CASSLSRVGNTIYF. The V gene is TRBV3-1 (or the pseudogene TRBV3-2), the J gene TRBJ1-3; D possibly corresponds to TRBD1 (5 bases). Germline CDR1 and CDR2: LGHDT and YNNKEL (reference sequence). This CDR3 region has 14 residues. The V end lost 4 bases, the J end lost 3 bases, and 10 bases lay between the germline ends.

To note about this clone: This sample includes further DNA sequences coding for the same CDR3. V gene TRBV5-1 combines with J gene TRBJ2-7, with a possible D match to TRBD1 (5 bases). This CDR3 has 12 residues. The germline CDR1 and CDR2 sequences are SGHRS and YFSETQ. The V and J ends lost 1 base and 5 bases respectively, with 7 bases between them. The CDR3 coding sequence is TGCGCCAGCAGCTTGCAGGGCCACGAGCAGTACTTC. Residues: CASSLQGHEQYF.

With regard to this clone: The identical CDR3 is also encoded by other nucleotide sequences in the sample. The chain links TRBV12-3 or TRBV12-4 to TRBJ1-2; D not resolved. This CDR3 has 13 amino acids. Trimming stripped 3 bases from V and 2 bases from J, with 7 bases between. The CDR3 DNA sequence: TGTGCCAGCAGTTTGGAGGAGAACTATGGCTACACCTTC. Its translation is CASSLEENYGYTF.

The chain is built from TRBV5-1 and TRBJ1-1; D unresolved. In germline, CDR1 is SGHRS, CDR2 YFSETQ. The CDR3 has 15 amino acids. Trimming pared 0 bases from V and 1 base from J, leaving 10 bases between. CDR3 amino acids: CASSLGPMKNTEAFF. The CDR3 nucleotides are TGCGCCAGCAGCTTGGGGCCGATGAAGAACACTGAAGCTTTCTTT. Filled out from reference TRBV5-1 and TRBJ1-1, the complete variable domain reads KAGVTQTPRYLIKTRGQQVTLSCSPISGHRSVSWYQQTPGQGLQFLFEYFSETQRNKGNFPGRFSGRQFSNSRSEMNVSTLELGDSALYLCASSLGPMKNTEAFFGQGTRLTVV.

The chain carries TRBV6-5 and TRBJ1-1, with TRBD1 matching over 7 bases. V shed 0 bases and J 2 bases; nucleotides not matched to a gene: 6. CDR3 length equals 16 residues. Germline CDR1 and CDR2: MNHEY and SVGAGI. The DNA for the CDR3 is TGTGCCAGCAGTTACTCGCAGGGGGTGTCTAACACTGAAGCTTTCTTT. Amino acid sequence: CASSYSQGVSNTEAFF.

V and J are TRBV7-9 and TRBJ2-7; D remains ambiguous. The germline V and J ends were trimmed by 0 bases and 7 bases, with 4 bases remaining between them. Per the germline V gene, CDR1 is SEHNR and CDR2 is FQNEAQ (reference sequence). CDR3 size: 11 residues. CDR3 sequence reads: CASSLAREQYF. CDR3 nucleotide sequence: TGTGCCAGCAGCTTAGCGCGGGAGCAGTACTTC.

The gene calls are TRBV11-2 and TRBJ2-7; TRBD1 might be the D (5 bases). Trimming left V 1 base short and J 6 bases short, with 16 bases between. This CDR3 region has 15 residues. From germline, CDR1 is SGHAT and CDR2 FQNNGV. CDR3 in amino acids: CASSLVGQGSGEQYF. In DNA form, the CDR3 reads TGTGCCAGCAGCTTAGTAGGGCAGGGTTCGGGCGAGCAGTACTTC.

This clone has only a few counts. This sample also contains other DNA sequences that code for the same CDR3. J is TRBJ1-2 and V is TRBV27; D might be TRBD1 (5 bases). The ends were cut back, 2 bases at V and 6 bases at J, with 10 bases in the middle. The CDR3 consists of 13 residues. Germline V CDR1 and CDR2: MNHEY, SMNVEV (reference sequence). CDR3 nucleotide sequence: TGTGCCAGCAGTTTAGGCAGGGCCCATGGCTACACCTTC. Residues: CASSLGRAHGYTF.

There are a few counts of this clone. The chain is built from TRBV9 and TRBJ2-1, with a possible D match to TRBD1 (6 bases). V lost 1 base and J 5 bases, leaving 10 bases between the germline ends. Germline V gene data show CDR1 as SGDLS and CDR2 as YYNGEE. This CDR3 comprises 14 residues. CDR3 sequence (DNA): TGTGCCAGCAGCGTATACTACAGGGACAATGAGCAGTTCTTC. It specifies CASSVYYRDNEQFF.

V is TRBV30 and J is TRBJ1-1; D remains unclear. V gave up 0 bases and J gave up 4 bases, with 9 bases separating them. Per germline, CDR1 GTSNPN and CDR2 SVGIG (reference sequence). The CDR3 is made up of 13 amino acids. CDR3 DNA: TGTGCCTGGAGTGTAAGTCAGTCCACTGAAGCTTTCTTT. The encoded protein is CAWSVSQSTEAFF. The complete variable domain, with remaining parts taken from reference TRBV30 and TRBJ1-1, reads SQTIHQWPATLVQPVGSPLSLECTVEGTSNPNLYWYRQAAGRGLQLLFYSVGIGQISSEVPQNLSASRPQDRQFILSSKKLLLSDSGFYLCAWSVSQSTEAFFGQGTRLTVV.

The V gene is TRBV18, the J gene TRBJ2-1, with D maybe TRBD1 (5 bases). Germline V gene lookup returns CDR1 KGHSH and CDR2 LQKENI. The CDR3 is made up of 18 amino acids. V was trimmed by 2 bases and J by 3 bases, leaving 20 bases between them. The CDR3 DNA follows: TGTGCCAGCTCACCATTATTCCGACAGCACCTAGACTACAATGAGCAGTTCTTC. It translates to CASSPLFRQHLDYNEQFF.

The rearrangement joins TRBV19 to TRBJ1-5; D gene uncertain. Trimming stripped 7 bases from V and 3 bases from J, with 7 bases between. Germline V lookup: CDR1 LNHDA, CDR2 SQIVND (reference sequence). This CDR3 is built from 12 residues. The CDR3 DNA is TGTGCCAGTAACACAGCCAATCAGCCCCAGCATTTT. Amino acid sequence: CASNTANQPQHF.

The J gene is TRBJ2-1, the V gene TRBV7-9, with 9 bases fitting TRBD2. Germline CDR1 SEHNR, CDR2 FQNEAQ (reference sequence). The CDR3 runs 16 residues. J lost 9 bases, V lost 5 bases, and 14 bases had no gene match. CDR3 region: CASSPFSGSSFGEQFF. The CDR3, as DNA: TGTGCCAGCAGCCCCTTTAGCGGGAGTAGTTTTGGTGAGCAGTTCTTC.

The CDR3 DNA reads TGTGCCAGCAGTTACTCTGGGACAGACAACTATGGCTACACCTTC. It codes for CASSYSGTDNYGYTF. The chain is built from TRBV6-5 and TRBJ1-2; TRBD1 matches at 7 bases. This CDR3 spans 15 amino acids. V shed 0 bases, J shed 2 bases, and the junction held 3 bases outside the gene matches. Germline V gene lookup returns CDR1 MNHEY and CDR2 SVGAGI.

The chain recombines TRBV12-3 or TRBV12-4 with TRBJ1-3; D is undetermined. V lost 6 bases and J 4 bases, leaving 10 bases between the germline ends. The CDR3 is 13 amino acids. CDR3 in amino acids: CASSLGSGNTIYF. The CDR3 bases are TGTGCCAGCAGCCTAGGGAGCGGAAACACCATATATTTT.

The V call is TRBV7-9, the J call TRBJ2-1; D is possibly TRBD2 (6 bases). Trimming cost V 4 bases and J 4 bases, with 14 bases left between them. The germline V gene has CDR1 SEHNR and CDR2 FQNEAQ (reference sequence). The CDR3 is 15 residues long. This CDR3 is CASSYGRTTYNEQFF. The CDR3, as DNA: TGTGCCAGCAGCTATGGACGGACTACATACAATGAGCAGTTCTTC.

J is TRBJ1-1 and V is TRBV5-5; 10 positions match TRBD1. V shed 6 bases and J 4 bases; nucleotides not matched to a gene: 6. This CDR3 is built from 14 residues. CDR1 and CDR2 from the germline V gene are SGHKS and YYEKEE (reference sequence). In DNA form, the CDR3 reads TGTGCCAGCACCTGGGGGACAGGGGCCACTGAAGCTTTCTTT. It is translated as CASTWGTGATEAFF.

The CDR3 here is CASSESGLGNTIYF. As DNA, the CDR3 is TGCGCCAGCAGCGAGTCCGGGTTGGGAAACACCATATATTTT. This chain connects TRBV4-1 to TRBJ1-3; D not resolved. The CDR3 covers 14 residues. Germline CDR1 reads MGHRA; CDR2 reads YSYEKL. Trimming took off 5 bases at V and 4 bases at J, with 12 bases between the two ends.

The J gene is TRBJ1-2, the V gene TRBV2; maybe TRBD1 (6 bases). Germline loops: CDR1 SNHLY, CDR2 FYNNEI. V lost 6 bases and J lost 1, with 15 bases in between. This CDR3 has 15 residues. CDR3 sequence: CASRLSGQNNYGYTF. DNA of the CDR3: TGTGCCAGCAGGTTAAGTGGACAGAATAACTATGGCTACACCTTC.

The rearrangement joins TRBV12-3 or TRBV12-4 to TRBJ1-4; no clear D. V lost 3 bases to trimming and J lost 8 bases, with 10 bases between them. This CDR3 contains 13 residues. In DNA form, the CDR3 reads TGTGCCAGCAGTTTGAGGGCATTAGAAAAACTGTTTTTT. It is translated as CASSLRALEKLFF.

This clone was seen more than once but under ten times. The V and J genes are TRBV6-2 or TRBV6-3 and TRBJ1-1, with D uncertain. This CDR3 is 12 amino acids long. The V gene's germline CDR1 is MNHEY and CDR2 SVGEGT. V was pared by 5 bases and J by 5 bases, with 9 bases between. This CDR3 reads CASSEGGTEAFF. The CDR3 DNA sequence: TGTGCCAGCAGTGAGGGCGGGACTGAAGCTTTCTTT.

This sequence joins TRBV19 and TRBJ2-3; no reliable D call. Germline V lookup: CDR1 LNHDA, CDR2 SQIVND (reference sequence). Trimming took 4 bases from V and 6 from J, leaving 8 bases between them. This CDR3 comprises 12 residues. CDR3: CASSSAPDTQYF. CDR3 DNA sequence: TGTGCCAGTAGTAGCGCCCCGGATACGCAGTATTTT. Looking up the rest from reference TRBV19 and TRBJ2-3 gives the full variable domain: DGGITQSPKYLFRKEGQNVTLSCEQNLNHDAMYWYRQDPGQGLRLIYYSQIVNDFQKGDIAEGYSVSREKKESFPLTVTSAQKNPTAFYLCASSSAPDTQYFGPGTRLTVL.

There are a few counts of this clone. This chain links TRBV18 with TRBJ1-6; the D is unclear. There are 13 residues in the CDR3. Germline V gene data show CDR1 as KGHSH and CDR2 as LQKENI. The V and J ends lost 10 bases and 8 bases respectively, with 15 bases between them. The CDR3 region is CATKPSRDSPLHF. The CDR3 nucleotides read TGTGCCACCAAGCCCTCGAGGGATTCACCCCTCCACTTT. Full variable domain (remainder filled in from reference TRBV18 and TRBJ1-6): NAGVMQNPRHLVRRRGQEARLRCSPMKGHSHVYWYRQLPEEGLKFMVYLQKENIIDESGMPKERFSAEFPKEGPSILRIQQVVRGDSAAYFCATKPSRDSPLHFGNGTRLTVT.

The chain links TRBV6-5 to TRBJ2-4; 11 bases map to TRBD1. This CDR3 region has 14 residues. CDR1 and CDR2 from the germline V gene are MNHEY and SVGAGI. Losses at the gene ends were 6 bases for V and 8 bases for J; bases not matched to a gene: 6. This CDR3 reads CASRDRGPVDIQYF. The CDR3 coding sequence is TGTGCCAGCAGGGACAGGGGGCCGGTAGACATTCAGTACTTC.

The chain has TRBV15 and TRBJ1-5, with 12 bases identical to TRBD1. The ends lost 10 bases at V and 6 bases at J; junction bases unmatched: 13. This CDR3 region has 16 residues. Germline V gene sequence: CDR1 LNHNV, CDR2 YYDKDF (reference sequence). In DNA form, the CDR3 reads TGTGCCAACACCGGGACAGGGGGCATGTCGGGTCAGCCCCAGCATTTT. Protein product: CANTGTGGMSGQPQHF. The entire variable domain, with the rest obtained from reference TRBV15 and TRBJ1-5, is as follows: DAMVIQNPRYQVTQFGKPVTLSCSQTLNHNVMYWYQQKSSQAPKLLFHYYDKDFNNEADTPDNFQSRRPNTSFCFLDIRSPGLGDTAMYLCANTGTGGMSGQPQHFGDGTRLSIL.

The rearrangement uses TRBV6-1 and TRBJ1-1, with 11 bases aligning to TRBD1. V dropped 4 bases and J dropped 6; count of bases not matched to a gene: 13. Germline V CDR1 and CDR2: MNHNS, SASEGT. CDR3 length: 17 amino acids. Here the CDR3 DNA reads TGTGCCAGCAGTGGGTCCCGGGACAGGGGGGCGGGCGCTGAAGCTTTCTTT. This sequence encodes CASSGSRDRGAGAEAFF.

In its sample, this clone was seen once. This rearrangement joins TRBV5-1 to TRBJ2-7; 8 bases line up with TRBD2. Looked up from germline, CDR1 is SGHRS and CDR2 is YFSETQ. After removal of 0 bases from V and 2 bases from J, the junction contained 7 bases not matched to a gene. This CDR3 is built from 16 residues. The CDR3 sequence: CASSLGGAGDPYEQYF. The CDR3 nucleotides are TGCGCCAGCAGCTTGGGCGGAGCGGGGGATCCCTACGAGCAGTACTTC. Variable domain in full (rest from reference TRBV5-1 and TRBJ2-7): KAGVTQTPRYLIKTRGQQVTLSCSPISGHRSVSWYQQTPGQGLQFLFEYFSETQRNKGNFPGRFSGRQFSNSRSEMNVSTLELGDSALYLCASSLGGAGDPYEQYFGPGTRLTVT.

As concerns this clone: This CDR3 is also generated by other DNA sequences in the sample. The chain employs TRBV7-6 and TRBJ2-7; a weak D match, TRBD1 (6 bases). Germline CDR1 reads SGHVS; CDR2 reads FNYEAQ. The V end was cut by 1 base, the J end by 3 bases, with 10 bases between. The CDR3 sequence is 14 residues long. The CDR3 DNA reads as TGTGCCAGCAGCTTAGGTACAGGGAGCTACGAGCAGTACTTC. This sequence encodes CASSLGTGSYEQYF.

J is TRBJ1-3 and V is TRBV30; no firm D call. The V end lost 3 bases, the J end lost 0 bases, and 9 bases lay between the germline ends. CDR3 length equals 14 residues. Germline V lookup: CDR1 GTSNPN, CDR2 SVGIG (reference sequence). This chain's CDR3 is CAWRGLFSGNTIYF. In DNA form, the CDR3 reads TGTGCCTGGAGAGGACTGTTCTCTGGAAACACCATATATTTT. Looking up the rest from reference TRBV30 and TRBJ1-3 gives the full variable domain: SQTIHQWPATLVQPVGSPLSLECTVEGTSNPNLYWYRQAAGRGLQLLFYSVGIGQISSEVPQNLSASRPQDRQFILSSKKLLLSDSGFYLCAWRGLFSGNTIYFGEGSWLTVV.

The gene calls are TRBV27 and TRBJ2-2; 8 bases map to TRBD1. V lost 6 bases and J lost 5; bases outside the gene matches: 5. CDR3 length: 14 amino acids. Germline-derived CDR1 and CDR2 are MNHEY and SMNVEV (reference sequence). In DNA form, the CDR3 reads TGTGCCAGCAGGGGGACAGGATATACCGGGGAGCTGTTTTTT. The encoded protein is CASRGTGYTGELFF.